This T cell receptor beta chain originates from a study of PD-1 blockade in classical Hodgkin lymphoma. Using immunoSEQ multiplex PCR, the repertoire was profiled, and TCRdb retains in-frame clones only, with some absent. The repertoire consists of under 20,000 clones, with 70% to 85% occurring once and the leading ten covering roughly 40%. Time point specified: cycle 4 day 1 (C4D1), after five to seven weeks of nivolumab. The patients all showed relapse after autologous stem cell transplantation, while their brentuximab vedotin exposure varied. With V trimmed by 7 bases and J by 9 bases, 10 bases remained unmatched. The CDR3 sequence is 13 residues long. Germline V gene sequence: CDR1 SQVTM, CDR2 ANQGSEA.

The chain joins TRBV29-1 to TRBJ2-2; 8 positions agree with TRBD2. The source is a human donor with classical Hodgkin lymphoma. The source was peripheral blood mononuclear cells (PBMCs), collected before the fourth cycle of nivolumab. DNA of the CDR3: TGCAGCGCATTTACGGGGGGGAAAAGGGAGCTGTTTTTT. Protein product: CSAFTGGKRELFF.